In its sample, the clone carrying this TCR beta chain was seen a few times. Sequencing was performed with immunoSEQ multiplex PCR; in TCRdb, only in-frame clones are kept and a portion is missing. The sample has around 51,000 clones, about 84% seen once. This sample was included in a study of PD-1 blockade in mismatch repair-deficient tumors. The CDR3 totals 13 residues. Deletions cut 10 bases from V and 7 bases from J, with 17 bases between. The germline CDR1 and CDR2 sequences are SGHVS and FQNEAQ. The TCR comes from an adult with mismatch repair-deficient cancer. The sequenced sample was peripheral blood, obtained about 4.5 months after starting pembrolizumab. The chain carries TRBV7-8 and TRBJ1-5, with no clear D. CDR3 loop: CAKVRNRRQPQHF. The CDR3 DNA reads TGTGCCAAGGTCAGGAATCGGCGACAGCCCCAGCATTTT.